The rows below give T cell receptor beta chains drawn from one sample of a study of blood T cell repertoires in COVID-19. Here immunoSEQ multiplex PCR was the method, and the copy in TCRdb shows in-frame clones only, minus some. Of around 100,000 clones listed, 70% to 90% are singletons. Sequenced input: peripheral blood. Receptors originate from a woman aged 45-60 years with acute or convalescent COVID-19. Each CDR3 is given with its conserved first and last residue. Fields, in order: D gene, V gene, clone size, CDR3 length, J gene, CDR3 DNA, CDR3 protein. The D gene is left open where the match is weak. Only some rows state a clone size, as once, few, many or a class for expanded clones.

TRBD1	TRBV30	few	13	TRBJ2-7	TGTGCCTGGAGTGACAGGGGGGCCTACGAGCAGTACTTC	CAWSDRGAYEQYF
.	TRBV28	few	16	TRBJ1-6	TGTGCCAGCAGTTTTTGGTTGAGCTCCTATAATTCACCCCTCCACTTT	CASSFWLSSYNSPLHF
.	TRBV6-4	.	14	TRBJ2-1	TGTGCCAGCAGATCCCGGTGGGGGGATAAGATGCAGTTCTTC	CASRSRWGDKMQFF
TRBD2	TRBV7-9	.	16	TRBJ2-7	TGTGCCAGCAGCCCACGGACTAGCGGGAGTTCCTACGAGCAGTACTTC	CASSPRTSGSSYEQYF
.	TRBV29-1	.	11	TRBJ1-1	TGCAGCGTTGTATGGGCAGATGAAGCTTTCTTT	CSVVWADEAFF
.	TRBV3-1/TRBV3-2	.	15	TRBJ1-1	TGTGCCAGCAGCCAAGGGGAGGGTTGGAGCACTGAAGCTTTCTTT	CASSQGEGWSTEAFF
.	TRBV7-2	.	14	TRBJ2-1	TGTGCCAGCAGCTTCGTCGAGGCGTACAATGAGCAGTTCTTC	CASSFVEAYNEQFF
.	TRBV12-3/TRBV12-4	.	11	TRBJ1-3	TGTGCCAGCACCGTGCGCGACACCATATATTTT	CASTVRDTIYF
TRBD1	TRBV7-2	.	12	TRBJ2-1	TGTGCCAGCAGTCGAGACAGGGGAGGGCAGTTCTTC	CASSRDRGGQFF
.	TRBV9	.	15	TRBJ2-3	TGTGCCAGCAGCGTAGTGGGCTTGAGCACAGATACGCAGTATTTT	CASSVVGLSTDTQYF
.	TRBV4-2	few	14	TRBJ1-5	TGTGCCAGCAGCCCTGACTTGGGCAATCAGCCCCAGCATTTT	CASSPDLGNQPQHF
TRBD2	TRBV24-1	.	15	TRBJ2-1	TGTGCCACCAGTGAACTAGGACTAGCGTACCATGAGCAGTTCTTC	CATSELGLAYHEQFF
.	TRBV30	.	12	TRBJ1-5	TGTGCCTGGAGTGCGGGGGAACAGCCCCAGCATTTT	CAWSAGEQPQHF
.	TRBV24-1	.	10	TRBJ1-1	TGTGCCACCAGTATGGAGGCAGCTTTCTTT	CATSMEAAFF
.	TRBV4-3	.	15	TRBJ1-6	TGCGCCAGCAGCCAAGATTCCACGGGGGGCTCACCCCTCCACTTT	CASSQDSTGGSPLHF
TRBD1	TRBV7-9	.	15	TRBJ1-4	TGTGCCAGCAGCTCGCCGGGACAGGGTGTGGAAAAACTGTTTTTT	CASSSPGQGVEKLFF
.	TRBV30	.	12	TRBJ1-1	TGTGCCTGGAGTACTGGTGACACTGAAGCTTTCTTT	CAWSTGDTEAFF
.	TRBV4-1	.	17	TRBJ1-6	TGCGCCAGCAGCCAAGAAGGGGGATGGACACAAAATTCACCCCTCCACTTT	CASSQEGGWTQNSPLHF
TRBD2	TRBV4-3	.	16	TRBJ2-7	TGCGCCAGCAGCCAAGACCTAGCGGGAGGACTCTACGAGCAGTACTTC	CASSQDLAGGLYEQYF
TRBD1	TRBV9	.	14	TRBJ1-1	TGTGCCAGCAGCGTAGAACGGGACAGCGCTGAAGCTTTCTTT	CASSVERDSAEAFF
TRBD2	TRBV4-2	.	19	TRBJ2-2	TGTGCCAGCAGCCAAAGGCCAGACCTAGCGGAAAAGAACACCGGGGAGCTGTTTTTT	CASSQRPDLAEKNTGELFF
TRBD1	TRBV25-1	.	18	TRBJ1-2	TGTGCCAGCACCCCAAACCGCCTCGACAGGGACAAGAACTATGGCTACACCTTC	CASTPNRLDRDKNYGYTF
.	TRBV5-6	.	11	TRBJ2-3	TGTGCCAGCGGAGAAATGGGTACGCAGTATTTT	CASGEMGTQYF
.	TRBV30	.	15	TRBJ2-5	TGTGCCTGGAGTGGGGTTATACAGGGGGGGGAGACCCAGTACTTC	CAWSGVIQGGETQYF
TRBD1	TRBV2	.	15	TRBJ1-4	TGTGCCAGCAGCGCTGGGACAGGCCTGAATGAAAAACTGTTTTTT	CASSAGTGLNEKLFF
.	TRBV5-6	.	16	TRBJ1-1	TGTGCCAGCAGCCCGAGTGTCGTGGCAGGGAGGACTGAAGCTTTCTTT	CASSPSVVAGRTEAFF
TRBD1	TRBV28	.	13	TRBJ1-2	TGTGCCAGCCTGCTGACAGGGGCCTATGGCTACACCTTC	CASLLTGAYGYTF
TRBD1	TRBV30	.	17	TRBJ2-2	TGTGCCTGGAGTGTCACCTCTACTGGACAGGGTAGAAAGGAGCTGTTTTTT	CAWSVTSTGQGRKELFF
.	TRBV2	.	12	TRBJ1-3	TGTGCCAGCAGTGACCTGGGAAACACCATATATTTT	CASSDLGNTIYF
TRBD2	TRBV5-1	once	15	TRBJ2-3	TGCGCCAGCAGCTTGGTAACTAGCGGGGGAGATACGCAGTATTTT	CASSLVTSGGDTQYF
TRBD1	TRBV7-9	few	17	TRBJ1-3	TGTGCCAGCAGCTCAAGAAGGGACAGAAGCTCTGGAAACACCATATATTTT	CASSSRRDRSSGNTIYF
TRBD1	TRBV3-1/TRBV3-2	.	16	TRBJ1-5	TGTGCCAGCTCAGACAGGGGCTCCGGGGGCAATCAGCCCCAGCATTTT	CASSDRGSGGNQPQHF
TRBD2	TRBV30	.	15	TRBJ2-2	TGTGCCTGGAGTGAACTAGCGGGAGAGGCCGGGGAGCTGTTTTTT	CAWSELAGEAGELFF
TRBD1	TRBV11-2	.	15	TRBJ1-1	TGTGCCAGCAGCCCCCAGGGGGTAATGAACACTGAAGCTTTCTTT	CASSPQGVMNTEAFF
TRBD1	TRBV19	.	16	TRBJ1-2	TGTGCCAGTAGTATAGGGCTCGACAGGGGAGCCCATGGCTACACCTTC	CASSIGLDRGAHGYTF
TRBD1	TRBV19	.	16	TRBJ2-7	TGTGCCAGTAGTTCCGACGGACAAGGGGGCACCTACGAGCAGTACTTC	CASSSDGQGGTYEQYF
TRBD1	TRBV6-7	.	15	TRBJ1-2	TGTGCCAGCAGTTTTAGCCCGGGACAGGAACCCGGCTACACCTTC	CASSFSPGQEPGYTF
.	TRBV5-8	.	18	TRBJ1-5	TGTGCCAGCAGCCCTGGGGGCGCGGGGGGCGCGAGGGCTTTGCCCCAGCATTTT	CASSPGGAGGARALPQHF
.	TRBV15	.	12	TRBJ1-6	TGTGCCACCAGCAGAGCGAATTCACCCCTCCACTTT	CATSRANSPLHF
TRBD2	TRBV9	.	18	TRBJ2-5	TGTGCCAGCAGCGTAGGTACTAGCGGGGGGCAGTACCAAGAGACCCAGTACTTC	CASSVGTSGGQYQETQYF